This T cell receptor beta chain was documented in a study of blood T cells in healthy people across ages. Study-level findings and limits: Strong correlation was found linking TCR beta diversity to naive T cell percentage.

Trimming removed 5 bases at V and 5 bases at J, with 17 bases between. Germline loops: CDR1 SGHVS, CDR2 FNYEAQ. This CDR3 is built from 15 residues. No fewer than 6 million PBMCs went into each sample. A minimum of 5.5 micrograms of total RNA was extracted per sample. Primers used in a second PCR of about 6 to 11 cycles were a sample-barcoded 5' primer and a J-beta primer mix. Every sample gave at least 2.5 million paired-end reads containing CDR3. TCRdb passed the 5' RACE reads through MiXCR, listing each CDR3 protein once. The sample holds about 640,000 distinct CDR3 sequences, about 54% seen once. Concerning this clonotype: Its antigen is as yet unknown.

Specimen: blood. The sequence was obtained from a man between 60 and 75 years old in good health. This chain connects TRBV7-6 to TRBJ2-3; D might be TRBD2 (5 bases). The CDR3 reads CASSRGSGGRDTQYF. The DNA of the CDR3 is TGTGCCAGCAGCCGCGGCTCTGGCGGGCGAGATACGCAGTATTTT.